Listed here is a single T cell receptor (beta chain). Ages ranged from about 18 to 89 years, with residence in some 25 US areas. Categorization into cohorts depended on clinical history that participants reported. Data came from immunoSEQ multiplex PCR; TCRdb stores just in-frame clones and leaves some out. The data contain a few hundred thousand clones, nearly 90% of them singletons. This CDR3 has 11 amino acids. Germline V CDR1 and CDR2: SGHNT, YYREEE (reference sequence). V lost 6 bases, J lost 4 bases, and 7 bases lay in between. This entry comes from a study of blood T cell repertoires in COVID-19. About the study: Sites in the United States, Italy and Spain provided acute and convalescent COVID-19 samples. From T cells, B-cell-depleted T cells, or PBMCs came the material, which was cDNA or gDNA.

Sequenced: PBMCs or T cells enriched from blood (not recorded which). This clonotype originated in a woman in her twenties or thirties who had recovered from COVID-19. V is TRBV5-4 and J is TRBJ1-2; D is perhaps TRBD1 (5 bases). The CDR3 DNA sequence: TGTGCCAGCACGGACATCTATGGCTACACCTTC. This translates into CASTDIYGYTF.